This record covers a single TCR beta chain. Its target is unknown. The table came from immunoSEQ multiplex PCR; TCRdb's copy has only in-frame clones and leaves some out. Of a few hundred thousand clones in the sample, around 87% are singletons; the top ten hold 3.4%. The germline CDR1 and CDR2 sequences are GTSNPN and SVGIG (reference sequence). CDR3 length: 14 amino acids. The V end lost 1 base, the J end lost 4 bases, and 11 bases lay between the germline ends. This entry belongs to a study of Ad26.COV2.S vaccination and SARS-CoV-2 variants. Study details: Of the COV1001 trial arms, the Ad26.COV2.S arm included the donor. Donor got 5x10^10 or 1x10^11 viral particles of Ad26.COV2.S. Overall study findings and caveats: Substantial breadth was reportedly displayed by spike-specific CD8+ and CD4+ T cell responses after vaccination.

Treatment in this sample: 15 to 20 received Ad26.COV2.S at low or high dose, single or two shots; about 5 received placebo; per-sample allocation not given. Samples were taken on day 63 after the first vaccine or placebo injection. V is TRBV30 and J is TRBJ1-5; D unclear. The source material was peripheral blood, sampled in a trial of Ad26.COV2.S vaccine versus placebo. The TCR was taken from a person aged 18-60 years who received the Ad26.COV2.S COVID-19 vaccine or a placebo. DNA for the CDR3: TGTGCCTGGAGTGGGGAGACGCGGAATCAGCCCCAGCATTTT. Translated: CAWSGETRNQPQHF.